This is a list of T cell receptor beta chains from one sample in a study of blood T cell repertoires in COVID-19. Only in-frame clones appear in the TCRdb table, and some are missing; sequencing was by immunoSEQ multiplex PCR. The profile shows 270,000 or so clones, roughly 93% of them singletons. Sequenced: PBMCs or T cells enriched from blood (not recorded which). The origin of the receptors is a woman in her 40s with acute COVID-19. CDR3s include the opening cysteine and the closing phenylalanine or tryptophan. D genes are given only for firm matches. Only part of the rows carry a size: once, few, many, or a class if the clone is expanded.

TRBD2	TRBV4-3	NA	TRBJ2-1	TGCGCCAGCAGCCAAAGGAGCGGGAGGATTTATGAGCAGTTCTTC	CASSQRSGRIYEQFF
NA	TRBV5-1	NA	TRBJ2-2	TGCGCCAGCAGCTTGGCGGGGCCGCGGAGGGCCGGGGAGCTGTTTTTT	CASSLAGPRRAGELFF
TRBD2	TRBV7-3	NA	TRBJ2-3	TGTGCCAGCAGCCAGACTAGCGGGGGGACAGATACGCAGTATTTT	CASSQTSGGTDTQYF
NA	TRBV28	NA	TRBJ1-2	TGTGCCAGCAGCTATAAAAATCGCTATGGCTACACCTTC	CASSYKNRYGYTF
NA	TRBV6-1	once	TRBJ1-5	TGTGCCAGCAGCCAGGGTACCCAGCCCCAGCATTTT	CASSQGTQPQHF
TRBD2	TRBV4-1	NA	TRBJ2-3	TGCGCCAGCAGCCACGATATAGCGGGAGGGGTTTTAGATACGCAGTATTTT	CASSHDIAGGVLDTQYF
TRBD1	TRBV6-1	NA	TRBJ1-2	TGTGCCAGCAGTGCCCCGGGGGGACAGGGGGACTATGGCTACACCTTC	CASSAPGGQGDYGYTF
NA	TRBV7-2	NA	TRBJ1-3	TGTGCCAGCAGCCGGGGGACCGCCGGAAACACCATATATTTT	CASSRGTAGNTIYF
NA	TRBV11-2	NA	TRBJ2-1	TGTGCCAGCAAGCGGGACAACTCCTACAATGAGCAGTTCTTC	CASKRDNSYNEQFF
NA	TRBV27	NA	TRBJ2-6	TGTGCCAGCAGTGGGCTGGGAGCATCTGGGGCCAACGTCCTGACTTTC	CASSGLGASGANVLTF
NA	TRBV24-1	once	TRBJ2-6	TGTGCCACCAGCCCCCCAGGGTCTGGGGCCAACGTCCTGACTTTC	CATSPPGSGANVLTF
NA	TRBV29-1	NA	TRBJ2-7	TGCAGCGTCGCCCGCAGGGCCGACTACGAGCAGTACTTC	CSVARRADYEQYF
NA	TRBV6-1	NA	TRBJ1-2	TGTGCCAGCAGTGAAACTCGACGGAGCTATGGCTACACCTTC	CASSETRRSYGYTF
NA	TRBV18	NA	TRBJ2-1	TGTGCCAGCTCCCCCAGCTCCTACAATGAGCAGTTCTTC	CASSPSSYNEQFF
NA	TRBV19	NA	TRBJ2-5	TGTGCCAGTAGTATCGGTGGTCTACAAGAGACCCAGTACTTC	CASSIGGLQETQYF
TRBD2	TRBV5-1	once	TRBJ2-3	TGCGCCAGTATAGAGACTAGCCTCGTGGGAGATACGCAGTATTTT	CASIETSLVGDTQYF
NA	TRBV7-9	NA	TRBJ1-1	TGTGCCAGCAGCTTCACTCCGAACACTGAAGCTTTCTTT	CASSFTPNTEAFF
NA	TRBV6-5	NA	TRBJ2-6	TGTGCCAGCAGTTACTCGGAGGCTGGGGCCAACGTCCTGACTTTC	CASSYSEAGANVLTF
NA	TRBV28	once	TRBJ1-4	TGTGCCAGCAGTTTATTAAGCTTGGGGATGCCGGGGGAGAGGTTTTTT	CASSLLSLGMPGERFF
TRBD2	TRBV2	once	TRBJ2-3	TGTGCCAGCAGAGTCGGACTAGCGGGAGAGGGAGATACGCAGTATTTT	CASRVGLAGEGDTQYF
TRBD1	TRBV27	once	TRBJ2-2	TGTGCCAGCAGTTTACTCCCCCCAGGGGGCAGTACTAACACCGGGGAGCTGTTTTTT	CASSLLPPGGSTNTGELFF
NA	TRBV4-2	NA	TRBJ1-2	TGTGCCAGCAGGTCCGCGGACAGTCTCTATGGCTACACCTTC	CASRSADSLYGYTF